This TCR beta chain was retrieved from a study of neurological immune-mediated disorders. General study results and limits: There were no CDR3 amino acid sequences shared by expanded clones across subjects, a result suggesting private repertoires in all groups. On phylogenetic grouping, the repertoires of 18 of 34 multiple sclerosis patients fell within one related-CDR3 cluster, constituting a possible signature.

To note about this clonotype: Its antigen is as yet unknown.

Use was made of 1 million CD4+ or CD8+ T cells in sorted libraries. In TCRdb, the 5' RACE reads were re-called with MiXCR into one record per CDR3 protein. This sample carries roughly 10,000 distinct CDR3 sequences, about 22% of them seen once, and the ten largest clones take approximately 13%. Sequencing was performed on CD8+ T cells from blood. This receptor was taken from a woman aged 40 to 49 with multiple sclerosis.

CDR3 coding DNA: TGTGCCAGCAGCCCGAGCTCCTACAATGAGCAGTTCTTC. It encodes CASSPSSYNEQFF. V gene TRBV7-2 combines with J gene TRBJ2-1, with D hard to call. Germline loops: CDR1 SGHTA, CDR2 FQGNSA. Trimming removed 5 bases at V and 0 bases at J, with 5 bases between. The CDR3 is 13 residues long. The full variable domain, its missing parts supplied by reference TRBV7-2 and TRBJ2-1, is GAGVSQSPSNKVTEKGKDVELRCDPISGHTALYWYRQSLGQGLEFLIYFQGNSAPDKSGLPSDRFSAERTGGSVSTLTIQRTQQEDSAVYLCASSPSSYNEQFFGPGTRLTVL.